This T cell receptor beta chain is drawn from a study of blood T cells in healthy people across ages. Study results and limitations: Unsorted PBMCs prevented conclusive naive versus antigen-experienced comparison. Strongly correlated with naive T cell percentage was TCR beta diversity. In long-lived donors, naive CD4+ cell counts and diversity exceeded those of aged donors. Those diversity estimates obtained from one million T cells were thought to be underestimates.

Alongside a J-beta primer mix, a sample-barcoded 5' primer served in a second PCR lasting about 7 to 12 cycles. TCRdb ran MiXCR on the 5' RACE reads and lists one entry per CDR3 protein. The sample contains 800,000 or so distinct CDR3 sequences, less than 60% of which appear only once. Concerning this clonotype itself: Its antigen is undetermined. A much larger clonotype is one base distant, so this may be a read error.

The germline V gene has CDR1 MGHDK and CDR2 SYGVNS. CDR3 length: 13 amino acids. V lost 5 bases and J 11 bases, leaving 18 bases between the germline ends. The sequence was collected from an elderly man in good health. This chain joins TRBV25-1 and TRBJ1-1, with D unclear. Sequenced input: blood. Here the CDR3 reads CASSRGSQKLAFF. For the CDR3, the DNA is TGTGCCAGCAGTCGTGGCTCCCAAAAACTTGCTTTCTTT.